This section outlines one TCR beta chain sequence together with its context. The assay was immunoSEQ multiplex PCR, and TCRdb's table has in-frame clones only and misses some. The sample holds approximately 490,000 clones; 75% to 90% are singletons and the top ten take around 0.64%. This entry is derived from a study of blood T cell repertoires in COVID-19. V shed 1 base and J shed 1 base, with 7 bases lying between them. Looked up from germline, CDR1 is MGHRA and CDR2 is YSYEKL. This CDR3 has 14 residues. The sequenced sample consisted of PBMCs or T cells enriched from blood (not recorded which). The TCR sequence derives from a woman aged 18-30 years who had recovered from COVID-19. The chain couples TRBV4-1 to TRBJ1-2; TRBD1 is a possible D gene (5 bases). CDR3 amino acids: CASSQGQLNYGYTF. The CDR3 nucleotides read TGCGCCAGCAGCCAAGGACAGCTTAACTATGGCTACACCTTC.